The following is a T cell receptor beta chain sequence with its context. The germline V gene has CDR1 GTSNPN and CDR2 SVGIG (reference sequence). CDR3 size: 15 residues. V gave up 2 bases and J gave up 10 bases, with 20 bases separating them. The protocol was immunoSEQ multiplex PCR, while the TCRdb copy is restricted to in-frame clones and leaves out a portion. The table records 150,000 to 250,000 clones, about 81% of them present only once. The sample is drawn from a study of cytomegalovirus exposure and HLA in healthy donors. The origin of this receptor is a woman in her twenties or thirties in good health and CMV-seronegative. Material for sequencing was PBMCs. The J gene is TRBJ1-4, the V gene TRBV30, with D uncertain. This CDR3 is CAWSRETYLSGKLFF. The CDR3 nucleotides are TGTGCCTGGAGTAGGGAAACCTACCTTAGCGGAAAACTGTTTTTT.